The T cell receptor (beta chain) described here comes from a study of radiation and T cells in renal cell carcinoma. Study-wide results and limits: From baseline, blood top tumor clonotypes peaked at 2 weeks post-radiation. Without pretreatment biopsies, baseline tumor clonotype presence was undetermined.

A remark on this clone: Its target is unknown.

Sample time point: baseline pretreatment blood. This sample's treatment: 15 Gy SBRT to primary tumor, nephrectomy 4 weeks later. Serial blood draws occurred at baseline and 2 and 4 weeks post-SBRT. The patient's renal cell carcinoma had clear cell pathology. V was clipped by 3 bases and J by 6 bases, with 14 bases between them. CDR1 is SGDLS, CDR2 YYNGEE, per germline. The CDR3 totals 14 residues. The assay was immunoSEQ multiplex PCR, and TCRdb's table has in-frame clones only and misses some. The sample holds 150,000 or so clones; about 88% are singletons and the top ten take approximately 12%. This chain connects TRBV9 to TRBJ2-3; D is ambiguous. Sequenced material: blood, taken from a patient whose treatment included radiotherapy and nephrectomy. The origin of this receptor is a woman in her forties or fifties with renal cell carcinoma. CDR3 nucleotides: TGTGCCAGCAGCGAGGAAGACCTTACGGATACGCAGTATTTT. Translating gives CASSEEDLTDTQYF.